Below, one T cell receptor beta chain is given with its context. Germline CDR1 and CDR2: KGHSH and LQKENI. J lost 5 bases, V lost 3 bases, and 18 bases had no gene match. The CDR3 length is 18 residues. These data come from a study of shared clonotypes between healthy human individuals. About the research overall: Per-donor plates numbered three CD4 naive, three CD4 memory, two CD8 naive and one CD8 memory.

TCRdb's copy holds only in-frame clones and misses some; the assay was immunoSEQ multiplex PCR. This table has 1 million to 1.3 million clones, approximately 80% appearing once. Sequencing was carried out using memory CD4+ T cells from PBMCs. Subset reported: CD45RA-negative fraction. This rearrangement joins TRBV18 to TRBJ2-7; TRBD2 matches at 8 bases. The TCR was taken from a man between 18 and 29 years old in good health. Some clones in this sample may be carry-over from other donors' samples. This CDR3 is CASSPLPSGGRNAHEQYF. CDR3 sequence (DNA): TGTGCCAGCTCACCCCTTCCCTCTGGCGGGAGGAACGCCCACGAGCAGTACTTC.